The sequence of this T cell receptor (beta chain) was determined in a study of blood T cell repertoires in COVID-19. This CDR3 contains 11 residues. V lost 7 bases and J lost 7, with 11 bases in between. The assay was immunoSEQ multiplex PCR, and TCRdb's table has in-frame clones only and misses some. The profile shows fewer than 150,000 clones, over 80% of them singletons. The receptor's source is a woman between 50 and 59 years old with acute or convalescent COVID-19. The chain has TRBV12-3 or TRBV12-4 and TRBJ2-7; tentatively, D is TRBD1 (6 bases). The sequencing input was peripheral blood. The CDR3 sequence is CASTQGKEQYF. The CDR3 DNA reads as TGTGCCAGCACCCAGGGGAAAGAGCAGTACTTC.